These 4 T cell receptor beta chains share one sample of origin, sequenced in a study of T cell repertoires in cytomegalovirus infection. The antigens of these receptors remain unknown. TCRdb reprocessed the reads with MiXCR, giving one entry per CDR3 protein. The data show 900,000 to 950,000 distinct CDR3 sequences, with 31% seen just once and roughly 13% held by the top ten. The material sequenced was cultured CD8+ T cells from PBMCs, taken from culture after CMV antigen stimulation. The source of these receptors is a human donor in good health (CMV status not recorded). Some clones in this sample may be carry-over from other donors' samples.

This chain uses TRBV27 with TRBJ2-1, with TRBD2 matching over 7 bases. The CDR3 has 13 residues. Looked up from germline, CDR1 is MNHEY and CDR2 is SMNVEV (reference sequence). J lost 6 bases, V lost 4 bases, and 3 bases had no gene match. The CDR3 is CASSWAGVNEQFF. The DNA of the CDR3 is TGTGCCAGCAGTTGGGCGGGGGTCAATGAGCAGTTCTTC.

V usage is TRBV6-5 and J usage is TRBJ2-1; D is ambiguous. Trimming cost V 4 bases and J 4 bases, with 11 bases left between them. CDR1 MNHEY and CDR2 SVGAGI come from the germline V gene. The CDR3 covers 14 residues. The chain's CDR3 is CASSSFAGYNEQFF. The CDR3 DNA reads as TGTGCCAGCAGTTCCTTTGCAGGTTACAATGAGCAGTTCTTC.

This clonotype occurred a few times. This chain joins TRBV6-6 and TRBJ2-1; TRBD2 matches at 11 bases. Per germline, CDR1 MNHNY and CDR2 SVGAGI (reference sequence). The CDR3 is 17 amino acids. The CDR3 protein is CATFSRLAGINKNEQFF. The CDR3 bases are TGTGCTACCTTTTCGAGACTAGCGGGGATCAATAAGAATGAGCAGTTCTTC.

Concerning this clonotype itself: This may arise from a read error, as a much more abundant clone is one base away. The V gene is TRBV7-4, the J gene TRBJ1-5, with TRBD1 as a possible D gene (5 bases). The CDR3 has 14 residues. Per germline, CDR1 SGHVT and CDR2 SQSDAQ. CDR3 residues: CANSLTGHNQPQHF. The CDR3 DNA reads as TGTGCCAACAGCCTTACAGGTCACAATCAGCCCCAGCATTTT.